The rows below give T cell receptor beta chains drawn from one sample of a study of somatic mutations in cytotoxic T cells in rheumatoid arthritis. The data were produced by immunoSEQ multiplex PCR, yet TCRdb's version contains in-frame clones alone and is incomplete. The sample carries some 9,600 clones, 85% to 95% recorded once. The specimen sequenced was CD8+ T cells sorted from blood. The receptors were sampled from a young woman with rheumatoid arthritis. Each CDR3 is given with its conserved first and last residue. Fields, in order: V gene, D gene, clone size, J gene, CDR3 protein, CDR3 DNA. D genes are given only for firm matches. Size is omitted from some rows. Given values are once, few, many or a class for expanded clones.

V gene: TRBV6-5
D gene: -
clone size: -
J gene: TRBJ2-7
CDR3 protein: CASSDFLGQSYEQYF
CDR3 DNA: TGTGCCAGCAGTGACTTCTTGGGGCAGTCCTACGAGCAGTACTTC

V gene: TRBV4-3
D gene: TRBD1
clone size: -
J gene: TRBJ2-7
CDR3 protein: CASSRRQGGGTYEQYF
CDR3 DNA: TGCGCCAGCAGCCGTCGACAGGGGGGGGGAACCTACGAGCAGTACTTC

V gene: TRBV27
D gene: -
clone size: once
J gene: TRBJ1-2
CDR3 protein: CASGVGANGYTF
CDR3 DNA: TGTGCCAGCGGGGTGGGGGCTAATGGCTACACCTTC

V gene: TRBV7-9
D gene: TRBD2
clone size: -
J gene: TRBJ2-1
CDR3 protein: CASSKTSGLYNEQFF
CDR3 DNA: TGTGCCAGCAGTAAGACTAGCGGGCTCTACAATGAGCAGTTCTTC

V gene: TRBV28
D gene: TRBD1
clone size: -
J gene: TRBJ2-7
CDR3 protein: CASSWGQREYYEQYF
CDR3 DNA: TGTGCCAGCAGTTGGGGACAGAGAGAGTACTACGAGCAGTACTTC

V gene: TRBV5-1
D gene: TRBD1
clone size: -
J gene: TRBJ2-7
CDR3 protein: CASSYGTAYEQYF
CDR3 DNA: TGCGCCAGCAGCTATGGGACAGCCTACGAGCAGTACTTC

V gene: TRBV9
D gene: -
clone size: once
J gene: TRBJ2-7
CDR3 protein: CASSVGGGQSDEQYF
CDR3 DNA: TGTGCCAGCAGCGTAGGGGGGGGGCAGAGCGACGAGCAGTACTTC

V gene: TRBV5-8
D gene: -
clone size: -
J gene: TRBJ1-1
CDR3 protein: CASSLGLNTEAFF
CDR3 DNA: TGTGCCAGCAGCTTGGGGCTGAACACTGAAGCTTTCTTT

V gene: TRBV9
D gene: TRBD1
clone size: -
J gene: TRBJ2-1
CDR3 protein: CASSPHRDRGNNEQFF
CDR3 DNA: TGTGCCAGCAGCCCCCACCGGGACAGGGGAAACAATGAGCAGTTCTTC

V gene: TRBV7-2
D gene: -
clone size: -
J gene: TRBJ1-1
CDR3 protein: CASSLGLFSLNTEAFF
CDR3 DNA: TGTGCCAGCAGCTTAGGTCTCTTCAGTCTGAACACTGAAGCTTTCTTT

V gene: TRBV6-5
D gene: -
clone size: large
J gene: TRBJ2-7
CDR3 protein: CASSSWTVLYEQYF
CDR3 DNA: TGTGCCAGCAGCTCCTGGACAGTCCTTTACGAGCAGTACTTC

V gene: TRBV28
D gene: -
clone size: once
J gene: TRBJ1-2
CDR3 protein: CASSYVLLPPANYGYTF
CDR3 DNA: TGTGCCAGCAGTTACGTCCTACTACCCCCCGCTAACTATGGCTACACCTTC

V gene: TRBV5-1
D gene: -
clone size: -
J gene: TRBJ2-2
CDR3 protein: CASSLVGERVAGELFF
CDR3 DNA: TGCGCCAGCAGCTTGGTAGGGGAGCGGGTAGCCGGGGAGCTGTTTTTT

V gene: TRBV7-2
D gene: TRBD2
clone size: -
J gene: TRBJ2-7
CDR3 protein: CASRAWEGLTSYEQYF
CDR3 DNA: TGTGCCAGCCGGGCTTGGGAGGGGCTGACCTCCTACGAGCAGTACTTC

V gene: TRBV6-5
D gene: -
clone size: -
J gene: TRBJ2-1
CDR3 protein: CASSYSIRGGEQFF
CDR3 DNA: TGTGCCAGCAGTTACTCAATCAGGGGTGGGGAGCAGTTCTTC

V gene: TRBV11-2
D gene: -
clone size: -
J gene: TRBJ1-1
CDR3 protein: CASSLIQGNTEAFF
CDR3 DNA: TGTGCCAGCAGCCTAATACAGGGGAACACTGAAGCTTTCTTT

V gene: TRBV5-6
D gene: -
clone size: once
J gene: TRBJ2-5
CDR3 protein: CASSLAWRGRETQYF
CDR3 DNA: TGTGCCAGCAGCTTGGCTTGGCGGGGGCGAGAGACCCAGTACTTC

V gene: TRBV25-1
D gene: TRBD1
clone size: -
J gene: TRBJ1-1
CDR3 protein: CASSPRTGGEAFF
CDR3 DNA: TGTGCCAGCAGTCCAAGGACAGGCGGAGAAGCTTTCTTT

V gene: TRBV9
D gene: TRBD2
clone size: -
J gene: TRBJ2-1
CDR3 protein: CASSPSQREGEQFF
CDR3 DNA: TGTGCCAGCAGCCCCTCTCAGCGGGAAGGAGAGCAGTTCTTC

V gene: TRBV9
D gene: -
clone size: -
J gene: TRBJ1-2
CDR3 protein: CASSVEDRVYLNYGYTF
CDR3 DNA: TGTGCCAGCAGCGTAGAGGACAGAGTTTACCTTAACTATGGCTACACCTTC

V gene: TRBV19
D gene: TRBD2
clone size: -
J gene: TRBJ2-3
CDR3 protein: CWAGGPYTDTQYF
CDR3 DNA: TGTTGGGCGGGGGGGCCATACACAGATACGCAGTATTTT

V gene: TRBV19
D gene: -
clone size: -
J gene: TRBJ1-2
CDR3 protein: CASSIDGSFYGYTF
CDR3 DNA: TGTGCCAGTAGTATAGACGGGTCCTTCTATGGCTACACCTTC

V gene: TRBV19
D gene: -
clone size: -
J gene: TRBJ1-2
CDR3 protein: CASSLPLGQPYGYTF
CDR3 DNA: TGTGCCAGTAGTTTACCCTTGGGGCAGCCCTATGGCTACACCTTC

V gene: TRBV25-1
D gene: -
clone size: -
J gene: TRBJ2-1
CDR3 protein: CASSGGRFYNEQFF
CDR3 DNA: TGTGCCAGCAGTGGTGGCAGATTCTACAATGAGCAGTTCTTC

V gene: TRBV29-1
D gene: -
clone size: few
J gene: TRBJ1-3
CDR3 protein: CSVPGVGTIYF
CDR3 DNA: TGCAGCGTTCCAGGGGTCGGCACCATATATTTT

V gene: TRBV28
D gene: -
clone size: -
J gene: TRBJ2-3
CDR3 protein: CASSFLITGPTTDTQYF
CDR3 DNA: TGTGCCAGCAGTTTTTTGATTACAGGGCCTACCACAGATACGCAGTATTTT

V gene: TRBV7-2
D gene: -
clone size: -
J gene: TRBJ2-1
CDR3 protein: CASSWGLFNEQFF
CDR3 DNA: TGTGCCAGCAGCTGGGGACTTTTCAATGAGCAGTTCTTC

V gene: TRBV10-3
D gene: TRBD1
clone size: -
J gene: TRBJ2-6
CDR3 protein: CAIRDRDPGANVLTF
CDR3 DNA: TGTGCCATCAGGGACAGGGACCCTGGGGCCAACGTCCTGACTTTC

V gene: TRBV19
D gene: TRBD1
clone size: -
J gene: TRBJ1-2
CDR3 protein: CASSSQGARGYTF
CDR3 DNA: TGTGCCAGTAGTTCACAGGGGGCGAGGGGCTACACCTTC

V gene: TRBV27
D gene: -
clone size: -
J gene: TRBJ1-4
CDR3 protein: CASSQLYPEKLFF
CDR3 DNA: TGTGCCAGCAGCCAACTCTATCCCGAAAAACTGTTTTTT

V gene: TRBV5-6
D gene: -
clone size: -
J gene: TRBJ2-7
CDR3 protein: CASSIVSETPLEQYF
CDR3 DNA: TGTGCCAGCAGCATCGTTAGCGAGACCCCGCTCGAGCAGTACTTC

V gene: TRBV30
D gene: TRBD1
clone size: -
J gene: TRBJ1-1
CDR3 protein: CAWNPGQGANTEAFF
CDR3 DNA: TGTGCCTGGAACCCGGGACAGGGGGCGAACACTGAAGCTTTCTTT

V gene: TRBV2
D gene: -
clone size: -
J gene: TRBJ2-7
CDR3 protein: CASTTGYEQYF
CDR3 DNA: TGTGCCAGCACGACAGGCTACGAGCAGTACTTC

V gene: TRBV9
D gene: TRBD1
clone size: -
J gene: TRBJ2-3
CDR3 protein: CASSERTGGQDTQYF
CDR3 DNA: TGTGCCAGCAGCGAACGGACAGGGGGGCAAGATACGCAGTATTTT

V gene: TRBV4-1
D gene: TRBD1
clone size: -
J gene: TRBJ1-5
CDR3 protein: CASSPFGTDNQPQHF
CDR3 DNA: TGCGCCAGCAGCCCATTCGGGACAGACAATCAGCCCCAGCATTTT

V gene: TRBV9
D gene: -
clone size: -
J gene: TRBJ2-7
CDR3 protein: CASSTLDPGEQYF
CDR3 DNA: TGTGCCAGCAGCACCCTGGATCCCGGGGAGCAGTACTTC

V gene: TRBV5-4
D gene: -
clone size: -
J gene: TRBJ1-2
CDR3 protein: CASTVSVVYGYTF
CDR3 DNA: TGTGCCAGCACCGTTAGCGTTGTCTATGGCTACACCTTC

V gene: TRBV9
D gene: -
clone size: -
J gene: TRBJ1-1
CDR3 protein: CASSDSIAGGNTEAFF
CDR3 DNA: TGTGCCAGCAGCGACTCTATTGCCGGGGGGAACACTGAAGCTTTCTTT

V gene: TRBV7-9
D gene: -
clone size: -
J gene: TRBJ2-7
CDR3 protein: CASSFTESYEQYF
CDR3 DNA: TGTGCCAGCAGCTTTACAGAGTCCTACGAGCAGTACTTC

V gene: TRBV4-1
D gene: -
clone size: -
J gene: TRBJ1-1
CDR3 protein: CASSQDGSGLNTEAFF
CDR3 DNA: TGCGCCAGCAGCCAAGATGGAAGCGGGTTGAACACTGAAGCTTTCTTT

V gene: TRBV13
D gene: -
clone size: -
J gene: TRBJ2-1
CDR3 protein: CASSTDSSYNEQFF
CDR3 DNA: TGTGCCAGCAGCACGGACAGCTCCTACAATGAGCAGTTCTTC

V gene: TRBV27
D gene: TRBD1
clone size: -
J gene: TRBJ1-1
CDR3 protein: CASSETGFDTEAFF
CDR3 DNA: TGTGCCAGCAGCGAGACAGGGTTTGACACTGAAGCTTTCTTT

V gene: TRBV7-2
D gene: TRBD2
clone size: -
J gene: TRBJ2-7
CDR3 protein: CASSLVSRGLSYEQYF
CDR3 DNA: TGTGCCAGCAGCTTAGTATCGCGGGGACTATCCTACGAGCAGTACTTC

V gene: TRBV4-1
D gene: -
clone size: -
J gene: TRBJ2-7
CDR3 protein: CASSHVLSYEQYF
CDR3 DNA: TGCGCCAGCAGCCACGTCCTCTCCTACGAGCAGTACTTC

V gene: TRBV27
D gene: -
clone size: once
J gene: TRBJ1-5
CDR3 protein: CASSFGGVPQPQHF
CDR3 DNA: TGTGCCAGCAGTTTCGGGGGGGTTCCCCAGCCCCAGCATTTT

V gene: TRBV9
D gene: -
clone size: -
J gene: TRBJ2-1
CDR3 protein: CASSVGGGRYNEQFF
CDR3 DNA: TGTGCCAGCAGCGTAGGGGGAGGACGGTACAATGAGCAGTTCTTC

V gene: TRBV10-3
D gene: -
clone size: -
J gene: TRBJ2-2
CDR3 protein: CAISEEAHGELFF
CDR3 DNA: TGTGCCATCAGTGAGGAAGCTCACGGGGAGCTGTTTTTT

V gene: TRBV5-6
D gene: -
clone size: -
J gene: TRBJ1-2
CDR3 protein: CASSPPAADYGYTF
CDR3 DNA: TGTGCCAGCAGCCCCCCTGCCGCAGACTATGGCTACACCTTC

V gene: TRBV27
D gene: -
clone size: -
J gene: TRBJ2-7
CDR3 protein: CASSLSTGVVTYEQYF
CDR3 DNA: TGTGCCAGCAGTTTATCGACAGGCGTAGTGACCTACGAGCAGTACTTC